The sample holds many counts of the clone carrying this T cell receptor beta chain. Trimming shortened V by 5 bases and J by 5 bases, and 18 bases separated the two germline ends. CDR1 and CDR2 from the germline V gene are SGHNT and YENEEA. This CDR3 has 15 amino acids. Calling Graves' hyperthyroidism stable meant ophthalmopathy did not progress within 18 months. Not enrolled were patients with uncontrolled infection, other autoimmune disease, pregnancy or lactation. The study based diagnoses on clinical symptoms, serum thyroxine and TRAb, thyroid ultrasound and orbital computed tomography. The data stem from a study of T cells in Graves' hyperthyroidism and ophthalmopathy. Study at large: Peripheral blood collection took place at initial diagnosis, before any treatment.

The investigators amplified TCR beta CDR3 regions from RNA transcripts. In the first-round RT-PCR of the TCR CDR3, the HTBI primer set was used. MiXCR was run by TCRdb on the multiplex PCR reads, yielding one entry per CDR3 protein. This sample has approximately 740,000 distinct CDR3 sequences, with 11% to 15% found just once. This receptor was identified in a young woman with Graves' hyperthyroidism. The sample taken for sequencing was blood. The chain is built from TRBV11-3 and TRBJ2-5; possible D gene TRBD1, 6 bases. CDR3 bases: TGTGCCAGCAGCCTAACCCAACAGGGATGGGAGACCCAGTACTTC. Translation gives CASSLTQQGWETQYF.